This record covers a single T cell receptor (beta chain). Trimming at V came to 0 bases and at J to 4 bases, leaving 9 bases not matched to a gene. The CDR3 is made up of 17 amino acids. Germline-derived CDR1 and CDR2 are MGHRA and YSYEKL. This record comes from a study of blood T cell repertoires in COVID-19. Overall study context: PBMCs, B-cell-depleted T cells, or T cells provided the cDNA or gDNA that made up the material.

In the original processing: Nucleated cell counts were estimated from reference gene primer amplification. Generated by immunoSEQ multiplex PCR, the TCRdb table keeps only in-frame clones and is missing some. V and J calls and clone size are copied from that table; D and trimming were computed from the DNA. The table shows some 69,000 clones, with 79% occurring only once. Material: peripheral blood. The V call is TRBV4-1, the J call TRBJ2-7; 10 bases are shared with TRBD2. This TCR derives from a human donor in a cohort sampled during active COVID-19. For the CDR3, the DNA is TGCGCCAGCAGCCAAGATCCATCACTAGCGGGAACTTACGAGCAGTACTTC. Residues: CASSQDPSLAGTYEQYF.